These 18 T cell receptor beta chains originate from one sample sequenced in a study of shared clonotypes between healthy human individuals (dated by TCRdb to about 2020). The method was the immunoSEQ multiplex PCR assay. What TCRdb holds here is the immuneACCESS table cut down to in-frame rearrangements. Part of the clones is not present; checked against another copy, under half of the missing clones reflect an unresolved V gene, and the others are unexplained. Within this sample are about 500,000 clones, with approximately 77% of them counted one time only. 12% of the sample comes from the top ten. Sequenced material: PBMCs. The source of these receptors is a woman aged 40 to 50 in good health. Some clones in this sample may be carry-over from other donors' samples.

The CDR3 nucleotides are TGCGCCAGCAGTCCAAAGCGGGAGAGGACAGATACGCAGTATTTT. It specifies CASSPKRERTDTQYF. This chain joins TRBV10-1 and TRBJ2-3; 8 bases are shared with TRBD2. The V segment lost 5 bases and the J segment 3 bases; nucleotides outside the gene matches: 7. Per germline, CDR1 WNHNN and CDR2 SYGVQD (reference sequence). This CDR3 comprises 15 residues.

Many counts were recorded for this clone. The genes are TRBV29-1 and TRBJ1-1, with D uncertain. The CDR3 is made up of 14 amino acids. Trimming removed 2 bases from V and 3 bases from J, with 13 bases in between. CDR1 is SQVTM, CDR2 ANQGSEA, per germline. The CDR3: CSVETPDGYTEAFF. DNA for the CDR3: TGCAGCGTTGAAACACCCGACGGATACACTGAAGCTTTCTTT.

The CDR3 protein is CASSGGGNQPQHF. The CDR3 DNA sequence: TGTGCCAGCAGTGGGGGGGGCAATCAGCCCCAGCATTTT. The rearrangement joins TRBV28 to TRBJ1-5; possible D gene TRBD1, 5 bases. V was clipped by 5 bases and J by 2 bases, with 7 bases between them. The CDR3 extends over 13 amino acids. CDR1 MDHEN and CDR2 SYDVKM come from the germline V gene.

Of note for this clone: A far larger clone lies a single base away; this is likely a read error. V is TRBV2 and J is TRBJ1-5, with 7 bases that match TRBD1. This CDR3 is built from 13 residues. CDR1 SNHLY and CDR2 FYNNEI come from the germline V gene. The CDR3 reads CVSREGAGQPQHF. CDR3 nucleotide sequence: TGTGTCAGCCGTGAGGGGGCCGGGCAGCCCCAGCATTTT.

The rearrangement joins TRBV10-3 to TRBJ2-7; 9 bases match TRBD1. V lost 4 bases and J lost 4; bases outside the gene matches: 5. The germline V gene encodes CDR1 ENHRY and CDR2 SYGVKD. This CDR3 has 14 amino acids. The CDR3 DNA reads as TGTGCCATCAGTGTCGGACAGGGGTTTTACGAGCAGTACTTC. As protein: CAISVGQGFYEQYF.

This clone showed up just a few times. The CDR3, as DNA: TGCGCCAGCAGTCATGGACTAGCGGGAGGGCAAGCCGGGGAGCTGTTTTTT. Protein sequence: CASSHGLAGGQAGELFF. The V gene is TRBV5-1, the J gene TRBJ2-2; TRBD2 matches 15 bases. CDR1 SGHRS and CDR2 YFSETQ come from the germline V gene. The ends lost 5 bases at V and 6 bases at J; junction bases unmatched: 8. This CDR3 has 17 amino acids.

This clone was seen just once. A read error likely explains this, since a far larger clone differs by one base. Other DNA sequences from this sample encode an identical CDR3 as well. The rearrangement uses TRBV28 and TRBJ2-7; possibly TRBD1 for D (6 bases). Trimming left V 3 bases short and J 4 bases short, with 10 bases between. Looked up from germline, CDR1 is MDHEN and CDR2 is SYDVKM. The CDR3 is 13 residues long. The CDR3 protein is CASSLGRGYEQYF. The CDR3 DNA is TGTGCCAGCAGTTTGGGCAGGGGTTACGAGCAGTACTTC.

This clone came up once. This chain connects TRBV7-6 to TRBJ2-3, with 12 bases lining up with TRBD2. The CDR3 totals 15 residues. With V trimmed by 2 bases and J by 6 bases, 3 bases remained unmatched. Germline V gene lookup returns CDR1 SGHVS and CDR2 FNYEAQ. Here the CDR3 reads CASSLLLAGGDTQYF. CDR3 coding DNA: TGTGCCAGCAGCTTATTACTAGCGGGAGGTGATACGCAGTATTTT.

This clone has only a few counts. The rearrangement joins TRBV28 to TRBJ1-2, with TRBD1 matching over 9 bases. The trim removed 2 bases at V and 4 bases at J, leaving 8 bases unmatched. Germline V gene lookup returns CDR1 MDHEN and CDR2 SYDVKM. This CDR3 is 16 amino acids long. CDR3 coding DNA: TGTGCCAGCAGTTTACCCGTGGGACAGGGAGGCTATGGCTACACCTTC. This gives the protein CASSLPVGQGGYGYTF.

This sequence joins TRBV19 and TRBJ2-5; 12 bases line up with TRBD2. Germline-derived CDR1 and CDR2 are LNHDA and SQIVND (reference sequence). The CDR3 runs 13 residues. The V and J ends lost 10 bases and 11 bases, in that order; junction bases with no gene match: 11. CDR3 DNA: TGTGCCACTGGGGAGACTAGCGGGAGAGAGCAGTACTTC. Translated: CATGETSGREQYF.

V usage is TRBV6-4 and J usage is TRBJ1-2; D remains unclear. The V end was cut by 6 bases, the J end by 2 bases, with 16 bases between. Germline loops: CDR1 MRHNA, CDR2 SNTAGT. This CDR3 comprises 15 residues. In DNA, the CDR3 is TGTGCCAGCAGCGTCTTCGGAGAAGTGAACTATGGCTACACCTTC. Translating it yields CASSVFGEVNYGYTF.

The genes are TRBV10-2 and TRBJ1-1; D perhaps matches TRBD1 (5 bases). The CDR3 is 16 amino acids. Germline assignment: CDR1 WSHSY and CDR2 SAAADI. V lost 6 bases to trimming and J lost 4 bases, with 21 bases between them. CDR3 residues: CASSLSLRGWSTEAFF. The DNA for the CDR3 is TGCGCCAGCAGCCTATCTTTACGGGGGTGGTCCACTGAAGCTTTCTTT.

The chain employs TRBV4-1 and TRBJ2-2; possible D gene TRBD1, 6 bases. Per the germline V gene, CDR1 is MGHRA and CDR2 is YSYEKL. The CDR3 loop spans 17 amino acids. With 1 base removed from V and 4 bases from J, the gap between germline ends came to 16 bases. The CDR3 sequence: CASSQGKGDIFTGELFF. The CDR3 nucleotides are TGCGCCAGCAGCCAAGGCAAAGGGGACATCTTCACCGGGGAGCTGTTTTTT.

This clone was seen ten or more times. This chain links TRBV7-2 with TRBJ2-3, with 10 bases aligning to TRBD1. CDR1 and CDR2 (germline): SGHTA, FQGNSA. The CDR3 extends over 15 amino acids. V shed 5 bases, J shed 6 bases, and the junction held 8 bases outside the gene matches. The CDR3 reads CASSRTGGILDTQYF. The CDR3 coding sequence is TGTGCCAGCAGCCGGACAGGGGGAATCCTGGATACGCAGTATTTT.

Only one count was recorded for this clone. V usage is TRBV5-1 and J usage is TRBJ2-1; the D gene is possibly TRBD2 (5 bases). V lost 0 bases and J 2 bases, leaving 9 bases between the germline ends. Looked up from germline, CDR1 is SGHRS and CDR2 is YFSETQ. There are 15 residues in the CDR3. This CDR3 reads CASSLAEGTYNEQFF. In nucleotides, the CDR3 is TGCGCCAGCAGCTTGGCTGAGGGCACCTACAATGAGCAGTTCTTC. Together with reference TRBV5-1 and TRBJ2-1, the CDR3 gives the full variable domain: KAGVTQTPRYLIKTRGQQVTLSCSPISGHRSVSWYQQTPGQGLQFLFEYFSETQRNKGNFPGRFSGRQFSNSRSEMNVSTLELGDSALYLCASSLAEGTYNEQFFGPGTRLTVL.

This clone was picked up one time. The V gene is TRBV15, the J gene TRBJ1-5; D unresolved. The germline V gene encodes CDR1 LNHNV and CDR2 YYDKDF (reference sequence). This CDR3 has 15 residues. The V gene lost 0 bases and the J gene lost 0 bases, with 6 bases spanning the gap. DNA for the CDR3: TGTGCCACCAGCAGAGATAGGAATAGCAATCAGCCCCAGCATTTT. Its translation is CATSRDRNSNQPQHF. Filled out from reference TRBV15 and TRBJ1-5, the complete variable domain reads DAMVIQNPRYQVTQFGKPVTLSCSQTLNHNVMYWYQQKSSQAPKLLFHYYDKDFNNEADTPDNFQSRRPNTSFCFLDIRSPGLGDTAMYLCATSRDRNSNQPQHFGDGTRLSIL.

This clone has ten or more counts. At the DNA level, this CDR3 is encoded by other sequences in the same sample as well. The genes are TRBV4-2 and TRBJ2-5; possibly TRBD2 for D (7 bases). Near its end, the DNA agrees better with TRBJ2-7, so the J call may be wrong. The CDR3 covers 15 residues. Per the germline V gene, CDR1 is LGHNA and CDR2 is YNFKEQ. CDR3 coding DNA: TGTGCCAGCAGCCAAGGGGAGGGGGAATACGCCGAGCAGTACTTC. Its translation is CASSQGEGEYAEQYF.

Details on this clone: This clone may be a read error of a much larger clone one base away. The chain has TRBV21-1 and TRBJ2-7. TRBV21-1 represents a pseudogene. This CDR3 region has 14 residues. The DNA of the CDR3 is TGTGCCAGCGGCAAAGTCAAGGGTCCCTACGAGCAGTACTTC. Its translation: CASGKVKGPYEQYF.